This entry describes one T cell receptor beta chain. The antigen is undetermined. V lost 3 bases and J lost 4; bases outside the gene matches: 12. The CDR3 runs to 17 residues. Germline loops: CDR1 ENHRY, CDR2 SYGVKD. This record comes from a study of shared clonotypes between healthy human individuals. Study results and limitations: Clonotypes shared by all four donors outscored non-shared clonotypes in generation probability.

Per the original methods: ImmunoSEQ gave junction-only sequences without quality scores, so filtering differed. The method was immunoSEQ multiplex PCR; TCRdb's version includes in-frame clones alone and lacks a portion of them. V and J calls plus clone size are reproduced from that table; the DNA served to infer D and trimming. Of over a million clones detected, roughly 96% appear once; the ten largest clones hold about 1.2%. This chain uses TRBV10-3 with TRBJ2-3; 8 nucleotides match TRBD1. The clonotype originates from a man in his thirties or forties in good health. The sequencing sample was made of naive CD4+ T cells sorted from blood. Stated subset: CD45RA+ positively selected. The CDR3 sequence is CAISEDSTGEEADTQYF. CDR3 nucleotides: TGTGCCATCAGTGAAGATTCGACAGGGGAAGAGGCAGATACGCAGTATTTT.